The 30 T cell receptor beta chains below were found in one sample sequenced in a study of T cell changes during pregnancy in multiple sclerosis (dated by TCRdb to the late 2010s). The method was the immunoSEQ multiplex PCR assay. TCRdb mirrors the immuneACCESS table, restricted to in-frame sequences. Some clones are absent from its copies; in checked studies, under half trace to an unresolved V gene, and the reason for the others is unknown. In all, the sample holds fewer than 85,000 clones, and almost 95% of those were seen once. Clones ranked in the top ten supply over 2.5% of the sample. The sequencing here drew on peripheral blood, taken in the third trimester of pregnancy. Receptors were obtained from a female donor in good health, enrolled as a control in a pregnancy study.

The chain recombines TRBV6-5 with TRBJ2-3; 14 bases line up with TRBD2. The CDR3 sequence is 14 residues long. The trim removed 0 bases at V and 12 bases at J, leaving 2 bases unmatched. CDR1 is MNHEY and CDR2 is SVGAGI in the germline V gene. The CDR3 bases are TGTGCCAGCAGTTACTCGACTAGCGGGGGGGCCCAGTATTTT. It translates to CASSYSTSGGAQYF.

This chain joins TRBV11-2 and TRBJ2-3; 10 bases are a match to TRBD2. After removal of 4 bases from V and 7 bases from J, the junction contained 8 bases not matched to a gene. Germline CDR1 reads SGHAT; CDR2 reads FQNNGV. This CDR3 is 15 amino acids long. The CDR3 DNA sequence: TGTGCCAGCAGCTCCACTAGCGGGACACAGTATACGCAGTATTTT. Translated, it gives CASSSTSGTQYTQYF. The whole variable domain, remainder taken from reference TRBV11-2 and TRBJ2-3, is EAGVAQSPRYKIIEKRQSVAFWCNPISGHATLYWYQQILGQGPKLLIQFQNNGVVDDSQLPKDRFSAERLKGVDSTLKIQPAKLEDSAVYLCASSSTSGTQYTQYFGPGTRLTVL.

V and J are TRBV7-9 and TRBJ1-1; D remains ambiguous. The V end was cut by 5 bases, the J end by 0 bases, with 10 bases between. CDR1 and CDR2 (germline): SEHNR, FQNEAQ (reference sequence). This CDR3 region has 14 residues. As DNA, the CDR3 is TGTGCCAGCAGCATCGCAGCGGTGAACACTGAAGCTTTCTTT. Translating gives CASSIAAVNTEAFF.

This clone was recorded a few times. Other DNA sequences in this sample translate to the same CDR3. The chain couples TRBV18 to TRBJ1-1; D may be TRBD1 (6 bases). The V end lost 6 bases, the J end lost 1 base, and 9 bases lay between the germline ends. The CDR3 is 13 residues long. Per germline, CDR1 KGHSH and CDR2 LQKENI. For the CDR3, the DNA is TGTGCCAGCTCCCGGGACAAGAACACTGAAGCTTTCTTT. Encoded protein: CASSRDKNTEAFF.

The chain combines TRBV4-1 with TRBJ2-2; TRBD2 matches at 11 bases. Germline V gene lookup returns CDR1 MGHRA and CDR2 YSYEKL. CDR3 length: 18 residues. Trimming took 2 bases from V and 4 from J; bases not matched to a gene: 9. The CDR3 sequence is CASSQRSLGTSGTGELFF. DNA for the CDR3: TGCGCCAGCAGCCAAAGGTCACTTGGGACTAGCGGCACCGGGGAGCTGTTTTTT.

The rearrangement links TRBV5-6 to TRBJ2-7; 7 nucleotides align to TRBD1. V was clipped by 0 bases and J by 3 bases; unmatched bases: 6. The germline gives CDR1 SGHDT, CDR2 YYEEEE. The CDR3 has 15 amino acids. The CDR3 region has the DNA TGTGCCAGCAGCTTGGTGGGCAGGGGGAGCTACGAGCAGTACTTC. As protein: CASSLVGRGSYEQYF.

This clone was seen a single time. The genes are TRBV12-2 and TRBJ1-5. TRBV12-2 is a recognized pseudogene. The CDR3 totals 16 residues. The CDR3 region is CASRFPGPHSNQPQHF. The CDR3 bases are TGTGCAAGTCGCTTTCCCGGTCCTCACAGCAATCAGCCCCAGCATTTT.

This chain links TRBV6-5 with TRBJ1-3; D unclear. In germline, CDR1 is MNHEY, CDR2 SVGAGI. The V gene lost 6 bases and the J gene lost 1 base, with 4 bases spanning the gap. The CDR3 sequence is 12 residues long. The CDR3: CASRSSGNTIYF. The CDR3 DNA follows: TGTGCCAGCAGGTCATCTGGAAACACCATATATTTT.

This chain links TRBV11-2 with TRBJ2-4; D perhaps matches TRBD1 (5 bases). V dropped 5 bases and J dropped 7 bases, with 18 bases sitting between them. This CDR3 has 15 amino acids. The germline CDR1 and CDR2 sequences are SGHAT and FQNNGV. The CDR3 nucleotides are TGTGCCAGCAGCCCCCCCCCTGGGGCCGAGAACATTCAGTACTTC. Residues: CASSPPPGAENIQYF.

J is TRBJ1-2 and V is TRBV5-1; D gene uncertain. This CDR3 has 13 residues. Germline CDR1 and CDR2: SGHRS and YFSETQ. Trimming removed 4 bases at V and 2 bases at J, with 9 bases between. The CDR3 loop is CASSPDTNYGYTF. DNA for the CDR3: TGCGCCAGCAGCCCCGACACCAACTATGGCTACACCTTC.

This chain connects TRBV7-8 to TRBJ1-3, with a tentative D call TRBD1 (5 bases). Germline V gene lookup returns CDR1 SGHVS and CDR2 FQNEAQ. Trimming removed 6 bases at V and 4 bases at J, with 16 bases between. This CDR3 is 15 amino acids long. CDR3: CASSPGTQDGNTIYF. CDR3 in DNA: TGTGCCAGCAGTCCTGGGACTCAGGACGGAAACACCATATATTTT. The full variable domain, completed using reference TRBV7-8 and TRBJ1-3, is GAGVSQSPRYKVAKRGQDVALRCDPISGHVSLFWYQQALGQGPEFLTYFQNEAQLDKSGLPSDRFFAERPEGSVSTLKIQRTQQEDSAVYLCASSPGTQDGNTIYFGEGSWLTVV.

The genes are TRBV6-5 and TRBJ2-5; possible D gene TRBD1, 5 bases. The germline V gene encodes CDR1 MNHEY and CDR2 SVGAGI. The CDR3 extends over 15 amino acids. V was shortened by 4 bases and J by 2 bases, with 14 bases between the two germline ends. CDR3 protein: CASSSPQDPQETQYF. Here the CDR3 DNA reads TGTGCCAGCAGTTCTCCACAGGACCCTCAAGAGACCCAGTACTTC.

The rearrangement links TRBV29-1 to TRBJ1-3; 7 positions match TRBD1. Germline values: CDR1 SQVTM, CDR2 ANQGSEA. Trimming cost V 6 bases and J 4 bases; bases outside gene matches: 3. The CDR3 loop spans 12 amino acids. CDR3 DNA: TGCAGCGTAACAGGGGTCGGAAACACCATATATTTT. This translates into CSVTGVGNTIYF. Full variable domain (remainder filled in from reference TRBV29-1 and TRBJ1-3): SAVISQKPSRDICQRGTSLTIQCQVDSQVTMMFWYRQQPGQSLTLIATANQGSEATYESGFVIDKFPISRPNLTFSTLTVSNMSPEDSSIYLCSVTGVGNTIYFGEGSWLTVV.

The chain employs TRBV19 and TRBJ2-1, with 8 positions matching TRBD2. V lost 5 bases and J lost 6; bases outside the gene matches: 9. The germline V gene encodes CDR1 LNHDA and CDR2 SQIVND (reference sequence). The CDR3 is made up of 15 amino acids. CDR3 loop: CASSPRAGVFNEQFF. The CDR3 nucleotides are TGTGCCAGTAGTCCTAGAGCGGGAGTGTTCAATGAGCAGTTCTTC.

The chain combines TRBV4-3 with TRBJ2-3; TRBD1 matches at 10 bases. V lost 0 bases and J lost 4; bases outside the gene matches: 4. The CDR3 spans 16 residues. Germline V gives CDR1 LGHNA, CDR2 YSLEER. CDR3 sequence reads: CASSQEPGQGSDTQYF. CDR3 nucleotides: TGCGCCAGCAGCCAAGAACCGGGACAGGGGTCAGATACGCAGTATTTT.

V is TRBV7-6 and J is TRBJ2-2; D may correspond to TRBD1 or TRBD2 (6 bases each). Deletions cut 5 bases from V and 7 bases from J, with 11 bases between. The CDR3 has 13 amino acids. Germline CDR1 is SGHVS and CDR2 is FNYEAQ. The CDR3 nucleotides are TGTGCCAGCAGCCTAGGAGGGGGCGGGGAGCTGTTTTTT. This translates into CASSLGGGGELFF.

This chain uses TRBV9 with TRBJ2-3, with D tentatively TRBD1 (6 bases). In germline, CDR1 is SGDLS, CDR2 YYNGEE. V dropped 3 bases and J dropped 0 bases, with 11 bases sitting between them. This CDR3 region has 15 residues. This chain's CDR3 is CASSGRQESTDTQYF. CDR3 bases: TGTGCCAGCAGCGGGAGACAGGAGAGCACAGATACGCAGTATTTT.

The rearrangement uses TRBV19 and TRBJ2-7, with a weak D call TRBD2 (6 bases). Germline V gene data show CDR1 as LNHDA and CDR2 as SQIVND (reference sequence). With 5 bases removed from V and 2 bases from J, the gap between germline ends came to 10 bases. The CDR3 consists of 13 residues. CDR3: CASSGASAYEQYF. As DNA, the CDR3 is TGTGCCAGTAGTGGGGCTAGCGCCTACGAGCAGTACTTC.

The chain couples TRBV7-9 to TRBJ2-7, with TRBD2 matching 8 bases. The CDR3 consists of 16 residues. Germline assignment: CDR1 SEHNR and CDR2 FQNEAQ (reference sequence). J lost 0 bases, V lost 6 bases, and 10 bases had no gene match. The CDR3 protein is CASSSTRGASSYEQYF. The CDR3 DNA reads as TGTGCCAGCAGTTCTACGCGGGGGGCGAGCTCCTACGAGCAGTACTTC.

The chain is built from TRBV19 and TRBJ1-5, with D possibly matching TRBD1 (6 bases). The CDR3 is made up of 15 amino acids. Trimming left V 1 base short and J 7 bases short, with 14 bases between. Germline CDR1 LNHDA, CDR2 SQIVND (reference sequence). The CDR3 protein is CASSIGQGIRQPQHF. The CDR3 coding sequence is TGTGCCAGTAGTATAGGGCAGGGGATCCGCCAGCCCCAGCATTTT.

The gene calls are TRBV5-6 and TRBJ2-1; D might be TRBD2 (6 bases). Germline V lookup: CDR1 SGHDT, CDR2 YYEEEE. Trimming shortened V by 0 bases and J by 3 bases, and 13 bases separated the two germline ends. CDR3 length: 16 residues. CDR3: CASSLVPGVFYNEQFF. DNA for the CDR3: TGTGCCAGCAGCTTGGTTCCGGGAGTCTTCTACAATGAGCAGTTCTTC.

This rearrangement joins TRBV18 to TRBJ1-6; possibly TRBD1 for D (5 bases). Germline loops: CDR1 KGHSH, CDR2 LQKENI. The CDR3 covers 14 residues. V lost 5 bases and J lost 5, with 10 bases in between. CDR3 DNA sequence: TGTGCCAGCTCAGGGGGGGTTGATAATTCACCCCTCCACTTT. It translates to CASSGGVDNSPLHF.

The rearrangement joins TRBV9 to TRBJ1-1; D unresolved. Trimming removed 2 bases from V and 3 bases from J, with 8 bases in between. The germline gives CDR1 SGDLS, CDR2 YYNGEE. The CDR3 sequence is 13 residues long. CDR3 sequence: CASSVDLYTEAFF. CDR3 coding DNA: TGTGCCAGCAGCGTTGATCTATACACTGAAGCTTTCTTT. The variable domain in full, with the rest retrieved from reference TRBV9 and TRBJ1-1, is DSGVTQTPKHLITATGQRVTLRCSPRSGDLSVYWYQQSLDQGLQFLIQYYNGEERAKGNILERFSAQQFPDLHSELNLSSLELGDSALYFCASSVDLYTEAFFGQGTRLTVV.

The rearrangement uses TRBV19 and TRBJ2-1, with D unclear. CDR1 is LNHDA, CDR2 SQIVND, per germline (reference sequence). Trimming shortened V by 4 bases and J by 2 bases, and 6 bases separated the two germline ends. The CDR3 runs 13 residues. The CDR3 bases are TGTGCCAGTAGTACGGGTCCCTACAATGAGCAGTTCTTC. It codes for CASSTGPYNEQFF.

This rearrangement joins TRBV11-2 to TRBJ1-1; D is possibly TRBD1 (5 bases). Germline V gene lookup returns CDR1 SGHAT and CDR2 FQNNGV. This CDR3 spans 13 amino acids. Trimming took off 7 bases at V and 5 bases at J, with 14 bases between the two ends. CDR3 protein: CASTLRGGTEAFF. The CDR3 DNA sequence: TGTGCCAGCACCCTTCGGGGGGGAACTGAAGCTTTCTTT.

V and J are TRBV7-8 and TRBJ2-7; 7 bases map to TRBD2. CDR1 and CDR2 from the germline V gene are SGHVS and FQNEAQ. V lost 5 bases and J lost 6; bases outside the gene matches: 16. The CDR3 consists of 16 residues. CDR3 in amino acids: CASSPGVREKLTEQYF. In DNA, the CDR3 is TGTGCCAGCAGCCCGGGGGTGCGGGAGAAACTCACCGAGCAGTACTTC.

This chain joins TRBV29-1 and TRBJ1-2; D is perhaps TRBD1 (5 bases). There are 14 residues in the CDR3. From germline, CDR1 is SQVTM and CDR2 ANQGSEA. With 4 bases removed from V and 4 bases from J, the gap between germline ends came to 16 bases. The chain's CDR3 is CSVASGQRPYGYTF. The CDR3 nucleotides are TGCAGCGTTGCTTCAGGGCAGAGGCCCTATGGCTACACCTTC.

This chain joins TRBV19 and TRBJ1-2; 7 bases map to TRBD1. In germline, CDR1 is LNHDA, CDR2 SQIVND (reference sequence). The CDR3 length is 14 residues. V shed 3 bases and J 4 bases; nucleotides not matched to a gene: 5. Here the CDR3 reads CASSMGTDIYGYTF. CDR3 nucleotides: TGTGCCAGTAGTATGGGGACAGACATCTATGGCTACACCTTC.

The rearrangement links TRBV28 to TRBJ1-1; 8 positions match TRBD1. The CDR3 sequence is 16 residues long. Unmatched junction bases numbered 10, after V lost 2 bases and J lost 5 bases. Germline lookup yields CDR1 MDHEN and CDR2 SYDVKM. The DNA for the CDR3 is TGTGCCAGCAGTTTAGGTGGTCAGGGGGCTCTAACTGAAGCTTTCTTT. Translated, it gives CASSLGGQGALTEAFF.

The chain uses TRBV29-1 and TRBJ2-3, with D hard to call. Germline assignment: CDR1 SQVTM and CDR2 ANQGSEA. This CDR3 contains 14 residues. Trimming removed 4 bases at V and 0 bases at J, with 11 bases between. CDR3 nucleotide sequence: TGCAGCGTTGCCGACACGTCTAGCACAGATACGCAGTATTTT. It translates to CSVADTSSTDTQYF.